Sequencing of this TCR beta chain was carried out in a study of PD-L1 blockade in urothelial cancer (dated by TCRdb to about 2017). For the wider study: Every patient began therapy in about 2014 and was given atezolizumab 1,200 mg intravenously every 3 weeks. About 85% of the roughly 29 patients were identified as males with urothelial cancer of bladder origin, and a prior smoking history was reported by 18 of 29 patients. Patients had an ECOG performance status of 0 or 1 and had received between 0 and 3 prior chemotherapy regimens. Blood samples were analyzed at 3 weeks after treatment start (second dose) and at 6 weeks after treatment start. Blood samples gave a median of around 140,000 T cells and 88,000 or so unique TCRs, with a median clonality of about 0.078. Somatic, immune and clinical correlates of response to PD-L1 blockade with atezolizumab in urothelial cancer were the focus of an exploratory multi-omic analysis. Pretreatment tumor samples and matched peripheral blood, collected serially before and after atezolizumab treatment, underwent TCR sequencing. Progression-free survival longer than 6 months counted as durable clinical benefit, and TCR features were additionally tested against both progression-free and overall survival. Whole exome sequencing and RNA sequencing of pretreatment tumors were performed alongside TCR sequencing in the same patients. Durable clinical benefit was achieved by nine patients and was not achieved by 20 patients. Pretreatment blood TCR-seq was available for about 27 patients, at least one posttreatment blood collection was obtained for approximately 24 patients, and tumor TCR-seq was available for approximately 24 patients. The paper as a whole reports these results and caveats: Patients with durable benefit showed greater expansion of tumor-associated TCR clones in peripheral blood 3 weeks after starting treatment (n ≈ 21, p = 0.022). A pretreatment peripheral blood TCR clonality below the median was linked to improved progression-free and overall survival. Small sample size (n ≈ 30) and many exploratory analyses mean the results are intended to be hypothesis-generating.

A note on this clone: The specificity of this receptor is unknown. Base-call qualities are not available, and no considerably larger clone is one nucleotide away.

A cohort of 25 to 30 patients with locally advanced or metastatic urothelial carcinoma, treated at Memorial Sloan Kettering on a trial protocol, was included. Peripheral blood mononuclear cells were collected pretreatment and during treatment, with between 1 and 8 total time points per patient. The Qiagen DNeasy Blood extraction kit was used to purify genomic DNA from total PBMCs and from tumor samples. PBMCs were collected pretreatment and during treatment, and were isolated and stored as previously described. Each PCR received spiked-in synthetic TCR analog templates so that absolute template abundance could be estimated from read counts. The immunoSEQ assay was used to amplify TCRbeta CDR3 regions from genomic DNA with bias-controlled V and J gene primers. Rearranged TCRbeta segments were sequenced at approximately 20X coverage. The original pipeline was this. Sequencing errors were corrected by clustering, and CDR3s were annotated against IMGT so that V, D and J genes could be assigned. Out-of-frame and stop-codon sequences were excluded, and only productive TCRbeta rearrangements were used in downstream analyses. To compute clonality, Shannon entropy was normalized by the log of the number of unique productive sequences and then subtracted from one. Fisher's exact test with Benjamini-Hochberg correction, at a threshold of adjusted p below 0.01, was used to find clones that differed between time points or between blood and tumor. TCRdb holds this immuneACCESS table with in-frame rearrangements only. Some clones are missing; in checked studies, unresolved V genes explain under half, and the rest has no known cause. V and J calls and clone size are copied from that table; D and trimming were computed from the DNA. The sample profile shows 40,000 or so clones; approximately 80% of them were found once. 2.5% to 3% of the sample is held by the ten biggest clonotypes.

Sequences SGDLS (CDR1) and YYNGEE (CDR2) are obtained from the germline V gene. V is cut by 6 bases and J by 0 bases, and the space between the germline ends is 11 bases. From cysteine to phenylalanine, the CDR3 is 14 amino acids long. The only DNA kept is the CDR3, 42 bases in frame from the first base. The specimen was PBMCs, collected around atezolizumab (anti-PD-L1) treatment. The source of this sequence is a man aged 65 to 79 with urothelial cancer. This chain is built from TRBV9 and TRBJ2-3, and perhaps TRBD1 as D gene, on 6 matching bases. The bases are TGTGCCAGCAACCCGACAGGAAGCACAGATACGCAGTATTTT. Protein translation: CASNPTGSTDTQYF.